Each of the 12 T cell receptor beta chains below was sequenced from the same sample in a study of blood T cell repertoires in COVID-19. The repertoire was sequenced with immunoSEQ multiplex PCR; TCRdb's copy has only in-frame clones and lacks some. The sample lists approximately 470,000 clones, approximately 90% occurring once. The material sequenced was PBMCs or T cells enriched from blood (not recorded which). The receptors were gathered from a woman between 18 and 29 years old who had recovered from COVID-19.

The chain recombines TRBV5-1 with TRBJ2-7, with 10 positions matching TRBD2. The J segment lost 3 bases and the V segment lost 3 bases, leaving 9 bases of the junction unmatched. The germline gives CDR1 SGHRS, CDR2 YFSETQ. The CDR3 has 16 residues. The CDR3 coding sequence is TGCGCCAGCAGCTACCTTAGTGGGACTAGCGACTACGAGCAGTACTTC. It translates to CASSYLSGTSDYEQYF.

The chain has TRBV7-2 and TRBJ2-7; the D gene is possibly TRBD1 (6 bases). Germline CDR1 SGHTA, CDR2 FQGNSA. Trimming cost V 1 base and J 2 bases, with 12 bases left between them. This CDR3 has 15 residues. CDR3 sequence reads: CASSLEQGPTYEQYF. CDR3 sequence (DNA): TGTGCCAGCAGCTTAGAACAGGGTCCGACCTACGAGCAGTACTTC.

V usage is TRBV5-1 and J usage is TRBJ2-7; 9 bases are shared with TRBD1. Unmatched junction bases numbered 13, after V lost 4 bases and J lost 5 bases. There are 16 residues in the CDR3. From germline, CDR1 is SGHRS and CDR2 YFSETQ. CDR3 sequence (DNA): TGCGCCAGCAGCGGTTCCGGGACAGGGTCTTCCGACGAGCAGTACTTC. This translates into CASSGSGTGSSDEQYF.

This clone was detected a few times. The CDR3 DNA reads TGTGCCACCAGCCGTCCACCGGGACAGGGTAGCAATCAGCCCCAGCATTTT. This gives the protein CATSRPPGQGSNQPQHF. This rearrangement joins TRBV15 to TRBJ1-5; TRBD1 matches 9 bases. Germline CDR1 and CDR2: LNHNV and YYDKDF (reference sequence). CDR3 size: 17 residues. With 5 bases clipped from V and 0 bases from J, the junction kept 8 bases outside the gene matches.

This chain links TRBV7-2 with TRBJ1-2, with 7 bases lining up with TRBD1. V was pared by 1 base and J by 4 bases, with 6 bases of the junction left unmatched. Per germline, CDR1 SGHTA and CDR2 FQGNSA. The length of the CDR3 is 15 residues. The CDR3 here is CASSLGQGGVYGYTF. The CDR3 DNA is TGTGCCAGCAGCTTAGGACAGGGTGGGGTCTATGGCTACACCTTC.

The gene calls are TRBV5-4 and TRBJ2-7, with D perhaps matching TRBD1 (7 bases). Germline CDR1 and CDR2: SGHNT and YYREEE (reference sequence). The CDR3 covers 16 residues. Trimming took off 3 bases at V and 5 bases at J, with 21 bases between the two ends. This CDR3 is CASSSRDSLGEDEQYF. The CDR3 DNA reads TGTGCCAGCAGCTCCCGGGACAGCTTAGGGGAGGACGAGCAGTACTTC.

The chain is built from TRBV5-1 and TRBJ2-3; D might be TRBD1 (6 bases). The CDR3 runs 17 residues. The germline CDR1 and CDR2 sequences are SGHRS and YFSETQ. The ends were cut back, 5 bases at V and 0 bases at J, with 19 bases in the middle. CDR3 nucleotide sequence: TGCGCCAGCAGATCGATACAAACAGGGTCCAGCACAGATACGCAGTATTTT. Translation: CASRSIQTGSSTDTQYF. Drawing the rest from reference TRBV5-1 and TRBJ2-3, the complete variable domain is KAGVTQTPRYLIKTRGQQVTLSCSPISGHRSVSWYQQTPGQGLQFLFEYFSETQRNKGNFPGRFSGRQFSNSRSEMNVSTLELGDSALYLCASRSIQTGSSTDTQYFGPGTRLTVL.

This clone was detected only a few times. The CDR3 spells CASSQDGGWDYGYTF. The CDR3 region has the DNA TGCGCCAGCAGCCAAGATGGAGGTTGGGACTATGGCTACACCTTC. The J gene is TRBJ1-2, the V gene TRBV4-1; D is unresolved. CDR3 length: 15 amino acids. Per germline, CDR1 MGHRA and CDR2 YSYEKL. The germline V and J ends were trimmed by 0 bases and 3 bases, with 11 bases remaining between them.

This chain uses TRBV24-1 with TRBJ2-5; the D is unclear. This CDR3 is built from 15 residues. Trimming took 4 bases from V and 2 from J, leaving 13 bases between them. Germline V gene lookup returns CDR1 KGHDR and CDR2 SFDVKD. CDR3 sequence: CATSEARGPQETQYF. DNA for the CDR3: TGTGCCACCAGTGAGGCTAGAGGTCCACAAGAGACCCAGTACTTC.

This sequence joins TRBV7-8 and TRBJ1-2; D is ambiguous. CDR3 length: 13 residues. Germline values: CDR1 SGHVS, CDR2 FQNEAQ. Trimming took off 3 bases at V and 5 bases at J, with 10 bases between the two ends. The CDR3, as DNA: TGTGCCAGCAGCTTCGCCCCGGGATATGGCTACACCTTC. Translating it yields CASSFAPGYGYTF.

The rearrangement joins TRBV2 to TRBJ2-7; unclear D gene. This CDR3 is 15 amino acids long. Germline V CDR1 and CDR2: SNHLY, FYNNEI. The germline V and J ends were trimmed by 0 bases and 0 bases, with 9 bases remaining between them. In DNA form, the CDR3 reads TGTGCCAGCAGTGAAGCGCTTCCAGTCTCCTACGAGCAGTACTTC. It translates to CASSEALPVSYEQYF.

This clone was observed a single time. CDR3 DNA sequence: TGTGCCAGCAGTTTAAGGACACCGAACACTGAAGCTTTCTTT. Its translation is CASSLRTPNTEAFF. The rearrangement links TRBV28 to TRBJ1-1, with D possibly being TRBD1 (5 bases). The CDR3 totals 14 residues. V gave up 2 bases and J gave up 1 base, with 8 bases separating them. CDR1 is MDHEN, CDR2 SYDVKM, per germline.